The entry that follows covers one T cell receptor beta chain sequence. Its antigen is currently unknown. The PCR had 60 Vbeta and 13 Jbeta primers. Some clones are missing from TCRdb's copy, which holds only in-frame ones; the method was immunoSEQ multiplex PCR. The sample carries 95,000 to 150,000 clones, roughly 80% recorded once. These data come from a study of cytomegalovirus exposure and HLA in healthy donors. Study-wide results and limits: In an earlier analysis, productive rearrangement rates for most beta V segments clustered near 87% or 30%. Evidence from a later analysis indicated that most CMV-associated TCR beta chains looked HLA-restricted. In vitro testing confirmed a few CMV-associated chains as specific for CMV antigens. Researchers left out some V segments, among them TRBV6-2 and TRBV6-3, as indistinguishable.

Trimming at V came to 4 bases and at J to 6 bases, leaving 8 bases not matched to a gene. Germline V gene lookup returns CDR1 SGHTA and CDR2 FQGNSA. The CDR3 totals 15 residues. J is TRBJ2-1 and V is TRBV7-2, with 8 bases identical to TRBD2. This clonotype was obtained from a woman younger than 45 in good health and CMV-seropositive. Sequencing was carried out using PBMCs. CDR3 coding DNA: TGTGCCAGCAGCTCGGGGGGGGGAAGAGGCAATGAGCAGTTCTTC. Translating gives CASSSGGGRGNEQFF.